This T cell receptor (beta chain) was sequenced in a study of blood T cell repertoires in COVID-19. Repertoires were generated with immunoSEQ multiplex PCR, while TCRdb's copy carries only in-frame clones and drops some. Altogether roughly 330,000 clones are present, about 90% being singletons, with the ten largest covering around 5.9%. Donors in Cohort 3 counted as recovered after two negative PCRs, clearance, or symptom resolution. Concerning this clone: This specimen includes other DNA sequences encoding the same CDR3.

Germline CDR1 and CDR2: SGHDT and YYEEEE. Between the trimmed V and J ends, which lost 4 bases and 1 base, there was a span of 13 bases. This CDR3 is 15 amino acids long. Sequenced sample: PBMCs or T cells enriched from blood (not recorded which). The sequence came from a woman aged 30 to 39 who had recovered from COVID-19. The chain carries TRBV5-6 and TRBJ2-3, with D perhaps matching TRBD2 (6 bases). The CDR3 region is CASSLGGGGTDTQYF. In nucleotides, the CDR3 is TGTGCCAGCAGCCTCGGTGGCGGGGGCACAGATACGCAGTATTTT. The full variable domain, its missing parts supplied by reference TRBV5-6 and TRBJ2-3, is DAGVTQSPTHLIKTRGQQVTLRCSPKSGHDTVSWYQQALGQGPQFIFQYYEEEERQRGNFPDRFSGHQFPNYSSELNVNALLLGDSALYLCASSLGGGGTDTQYFGPGTRLTVL.